This TCR beta chain was recovered during a study of blood T cell repertoires in COVID-19. The method was immunoSEQ multiplex PCR; TCRdb's version includes in-frame clones alone and lacks a portion of them. There are about 190,000 clones in the sample; approximately 85% occur only once, and more than 4.5% lies in the top ten. Germline V lookup: CDR1 SGHVS, CDR2 FQNEAQ. The CDR3 length is 16 residues. Trimming removed 2 bases from V and 6 bases from J; junction bases left unmatched: 7. V is TRBV7-8 and J is TRBJ2-7; the match to TRBD2 covers 13 bases. The TCR originated in a woman aged 70-85 years with active or convalescent COVID-19. Sequencing was performed on peripheral blood. As DNA, the CDR3 is TGTGCCAGCAGCTTAAGGGTGGGGACTAGCGGGACCGAGCAGTACTTC. Translation gives CASSLRVGTSGTEQYF.